This T cell receptor beta chain was recorded in a study of blood T cell repertoires in COVID-19. Study details: Acute and convalescent COVID-19 specimens originated in the United States, Italy and Spain.

With 8 bases removed from V and 1 base from J, the gap between germline ends came to 18 bases. Germline CDR1 reads MDHEN; CDR2 reads SYDVKM. The CDR3 totals 16 residues. In the original workflow: Estimates of nucleated cell counts were drawn from the amplification of reference gene primers. The assay was immunoSEQ multiplex PCR, and TCRdb's table has in-frame clones only and misses some. The V and J calls and the clone size are those of that table, but D and trimming were determined from the DNA. The table has roughly 79,000 clones, 80% to 90% seen once. The TCR comes from a man over 45 with active COVID-19. The chain links TRBV28 to TRBJ1-5; D uncertain. What was sequenced was peripheral blood. The CDR3 DNA sequence: TGTGCCAGCGTCGGGTTGAGAGGGCTAAGCAATCAGCCCCAGCATTTT. Protein sequence: CASVGLRGLSNQPQHF.